The source of this T cell receptor beta chain is a study of cytomegalovirus exposure and HLA in healthy donors. Regarding the study as a whole: Cytomegalovirus status, reportedly, was diagnosed with high specificity and sensitivity by the classifier. The study recorded fewer than 200 TCR beta chains that were cytomegalovirus-associated. Subsequent analysis found a tendency for first-cohort TCR clusters to co-occur within the 100 to 150 validation repertoires.

TCRdb's copy holds only in-frame clones and misses some; the assay was immunoSEQ multiplex PCR. The sample carries tens of thousands of clones, just under 95% recorded once. Germline V gives CDR1 WSHSY, CDR2 SAAADI. V gave up 2 bases and J gave up 3 bases; unmatched junction bases: 5. This CDR3 has 15 amino acids. Comments on this clone: The antigen remains undetermined.

This sequence was found in a man aged 18 to 35 in good health and CMV-seronegative. This chain connects TRBV10-2 to TRBJ2-3; 7 bases map to TRBD2. Sequencing was carried out using PBMCs. The CDR3 is CASSETASGTDTQYF. In DNA form, the CDR3 reads TGCGCCAGCAGTGAGACGGCTAGCGGAACAGATACGCAGTATTTT.